These 17 T cell receptor beta chains originate from one sample sequenced in a study of cytomegalovirus exposure and HLA in healthy donors. Researchers ran the PCR with 60 Vbeta and 13 Jbeta primers. Using immunoSEQ multiplex PCR, the repertoire was profiled, and TCRdb retains in-frame clones only, with some absent. The sample records under 200,000 clones, 80% to 90% being singletons. The sample consisted of PBMCs. The receptors shown here come from a man over 45 in good health and CMV-seropositive.

The chain carries TRBV9 and TRBJ1-6; TRBD1 aligns across 7 bases. This CDR3 has 14 amino acids. Trimming removed 0 bases from V and 7 bases from J; junction bases left unmatched: 1. Germline CDR1 SGDLS, CDR2 YYNGEE. The DNA for the CDR3 is TGTGCCAGCAGCGTAGCAGGGGGAAATTCACCCCTCCACTTT. Its translation is CASSVAGGNSPLHF.

The rearrangement links TRBV30 to TRBJ2-2, with TRBD2 matching over 8 bases. With V trimmed by 6 bases and J by 2 bases, 14 bases remained unmatched. The CDR3 is 17 amino acids. CDR1 is GTSNPN, CDR2 SVGIG, per germline (reference sequence). The CDR3 region has the DNA TGTGCCTGTTACGTAGCGGGGAAGGTTCGAAACACCGGGGAGCTGTTTTTT. This translates into CACYVAGKVRNTGELFF.

The gene calls are TRBV28 and TRBJ1-3; D remains unclear. Looked up from germline, CDR1 is MDHEN and CDR2 is SYDVKM. CDR3 length: 14 amino acids. V was trimmed by 4 bases and J by 4 bases, leaving 11 bases between them. Here the CDR3 reads CASSSARRGNTIYF. The CDR3 DNA reads TGTGCCAGCAGTTCCGCTCGCAGAGGAAACACCATATATTTT. The full variable domain, completed using reference TRBV28 and TRBJ1-3, is DVKVTQSSRYLVKRTGEKVFLECVQDMDHENMFWYRQDPGLGLRLIYFSYDVKMKEKGDIPEGYSVSREKKERFSLILESASTNQTSMYLCASSSARRGNTIYFGEGSWLTVV.

V gene TRBV29-1 combines with J gene TRBJ2-2, with 8 bases lining up with TRBD2. Germline V CDR1 and CDR2: SQVTM, ANQGSEA. V gave up 2 bases and J gave up 1 base; unmatched junction bases: 3. The CDR3 extends over 15 amino acids. CDR3: CSVETGTRNTGELFF. In nucleotides, the CDR3 is TGCAGCGTTGAAACCGGGACTAGGAACACCGGGGAGCTGTTTTTT.

This sequence joins TRBV19 and TRBJ1-5, with D uncertain. The germline V gene has CDR1 LNHDA and CDR2 SQIVND (reference sequence). V was clipped by 10 bases and J by 5 bases, with 15 bases between them. This CDR3 is built from 13 residues. The CDR3 reads CATAWQADQPQHF. The CDR3 DNA sequence: TGTGCCACGGCATGGCAGGCAGATCAGCCCCAGCATTTT.

The chain links TRBV9 to TRBJ1-3; possible D gene TRBD1, 5 bases. V was shortened by 5 bases and J by 1 base, with 13 bases between the two germline ends. CDR1 SGDLS and CDR2 YYNGEE come from the germline V gene. The CDR3 contains 15 residues. The CDR3 reads CASRAGRGSGNTIYF. The CDR3 DNA reads TGTGCCAGCAGGGCCGGGAGGGGATCTGGAAACACCATATATTTT.

This chain links TRBV14 with TRBJ2-2; the match to TRBD2 covers 11 bases. V was clipped by 8 bases and J by 7 bases; unmatched bases: 12. Germline values: CDR1 SGHDN, CDR2 FVKESK. The length of the CDR3 is 16 residues. The DNA for the CDR3 is TGTGCCAGCGGACCCTTAGCGGGAGGGCCTGACGGGGAGCTGTTTTTT. Translated: CASGPLAGGPDGELFF.

The chain is built from TRBV7-6 and TRBJ1-3; D might be TRBD1 (5 bases). The germline gives CDR1 SGHVS, CDR2 FNYEAQ. The CDR3 covers 15 residues. V lost 4 bases to trimming and J lost 4 bases, with 14 bases between them. The CDR3 nucleotides read TGTGCCAGCAGCTACGGCGGGGCTTACGGAAACACCATATATTTT. Amino acids: CASSYGGAYGNTIYF.

Here the CDR3 reads CASSIPGTGYEQYF. In DNA form, the CDR3 reads TGTGCCAGCAGCATCCCCGGGACAGGGTACGAGCAGTACTTC. V usage is TRBV7-2 and J usage is TRBJ2-7; TRBD1 matches at 9 bases. The J segment lost 4 bases and the V segment lost 5 bases, leaving 6 bases of the junction unmatched. Germline V CDR1 and CDR2: SGHTA, FQGNSA. CDR3 length equals 14 residues.

This sequence joins TRBV5-4 and TRBJ1-6; the match to TRBD1 covers 7 bases. Looked up from germline, CDR1 is SGHNT and CDR2 is YYREEE (reference sequence). Trimming took 4 bases from V and 10 from J; bases not matched to a gene: 11. CDR3 length: 15 amino acids. CDR3 amino acids: CASSPNDRVGSPLHF. CDR3 bases: TGTGCCAGCAGCCCAAACGACAGGGTTGGGTCACCCCTCCACTTT.

V usage is TRBV6-6 and J usage is TRBJ2-3, with TRBD2 identical over 8 bases. The CDR3 sequence is 16 residues long. Germline CDR1 and CDR2: MNHNY and SVGAGI (reference sequence). With 5 bases clipped from V and 5 bases from J, the junction kept 12 bases outside the gene matches. This chain's CDR3 is CASSTHYGGAIDTQYF. The CDR3 DNA reads as TGTGCCAGCAGTACACACTACGGGGGGGCCATAGATACGCAGTATTTT.

The V call is TRBV29-1, the J call TRBJ1-6; no clear D. Germline V CDR1 and CDR2: SQVTM, ANQGSEA. The CDR3 is 13 amino acids. The V gene lost 6 bases and the J gene lost 6 bases, with 12 bases spanning the gap. CDR3 amino acids: CSVRLQVNSPLHF. DNA of the CDR3: TGCAGCGTCCGACTACAAGTTAATTCACCCCTCCACTTT.

The genes are TRBV7-9 and TRBJ2-2; 12 nucleotides align to TRBD2. Germline CDR1 and CDR2: SEHNR and FQNEAQ (reference sequence). V shed 8 bases and J 5 bases; nucleotides not matched to a gene: 18. The CDR3 has 19 amino acids. The CDR3 bases are TGTGCCAGCCCTAGAAGGGGTACAAAGACTAGCGGGAGTACCGGGGAGCTGTTTTTT. Translating gives CASPRRGTKTSGSTGELFF. The entire variable domain, with the rest obtained from reference TRBV7-9 and TRBJ2-2, is as follows: DTGVSQNPRHKITKRGQNVTFRCDPISEHNRLYWYRQTLGQGPEFLTYFQNEAQLEKSRLLSDRFSAERPKGSFSTLEIQRTEQGDSAMYLCASPRRGTKTSGSTGELFFGEGSRLTVL.

V and J are TRBV5-1 and TRBJ1-1; a weak D match, TRBD1 (6 bases). V was clipped by 4 bases and J by 5 bases, with 30 bases between them. The CDR3 spans 19 residues. Germline V gives CDR1 SGHRS, CDR2 YFSETQ. The CDR3 sequence is CASSPWGTGTSESGTEAFF. Here the CDR3 DNA reads TGCGCCAGCAGCCCATGGGGGACCGGGACAAGCGAATCGGGAACTGAAGCTTTCTTT.

The chain combines TRBV5-1 with TRBJ2-7; D is uncertain. In germline, CDR1 is SGHRS, CDR2 YFSETQ. The CDR3 has 14 residues. Between the trimmed V and J ends, which lost 2 bases and 6 bases, there was a span of 15 bases. CDR3 nucleotide sequence: TGCGCCAGCAGCTTAATGACCGGCGGTGGCGAGCAGTACTTC. This gives the protein CASSLMTGGGEQYF.

The gene calls are TRBV25-1 and TRBJ2-1; 7 bases map to TRBD2. Germline V gene sequence: CDR1 MGHDK, CDR2 SYGVNS. V trimming: 3 bases; J trimming: 8 bases; junction bases outside the gene matches: 16. CDR3 length equals 17 residues. The CDR3 DNA sequence: TGTGCCAGCAGTGACCCCTCGCGGGGGACTACAATCCATGAGCAGTTCTTC. This codes for CASSDPSRGTTIHEQFF.

CDR3 bases: TGTGCCAGCAGCGTAGCTCTCCTGGACAGCGGAAACACCATATATTTT. Amino acids: CASSVALLDSGNTIYF. The rearrangement links TRBV9 to TRBJ1-3; D perhaps matches TRBD1 (6 bases). Germline loops: CDR1 SGDLS, CDR2 YYNGEE. The ends were cut back, 0 bases at V and 4 bases at J, with 14 bases in the middle. The CDR3 has 16 amino acids.